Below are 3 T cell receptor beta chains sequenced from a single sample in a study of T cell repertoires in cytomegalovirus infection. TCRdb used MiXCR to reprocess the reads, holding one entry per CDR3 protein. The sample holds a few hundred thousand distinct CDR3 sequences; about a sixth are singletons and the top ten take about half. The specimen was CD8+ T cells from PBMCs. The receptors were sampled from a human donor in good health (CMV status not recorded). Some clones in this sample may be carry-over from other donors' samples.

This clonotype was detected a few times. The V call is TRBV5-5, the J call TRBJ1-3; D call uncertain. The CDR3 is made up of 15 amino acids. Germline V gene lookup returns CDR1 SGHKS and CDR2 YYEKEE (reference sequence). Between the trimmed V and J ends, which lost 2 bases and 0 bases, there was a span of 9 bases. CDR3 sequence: CASSLIYSSGNTIYF. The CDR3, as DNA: TGTGCCAGCAGCTTAATCTACAGCTCTGGAAACACCATATATTTT.

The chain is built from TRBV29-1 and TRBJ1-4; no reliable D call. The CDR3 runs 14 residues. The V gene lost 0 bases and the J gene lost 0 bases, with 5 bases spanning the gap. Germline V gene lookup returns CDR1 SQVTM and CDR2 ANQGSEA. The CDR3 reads CSVEDTSTNEKLFF. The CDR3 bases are TGCAGCGTTGAAGATACATCAACTAATGAAAAACTGTTTTTT.

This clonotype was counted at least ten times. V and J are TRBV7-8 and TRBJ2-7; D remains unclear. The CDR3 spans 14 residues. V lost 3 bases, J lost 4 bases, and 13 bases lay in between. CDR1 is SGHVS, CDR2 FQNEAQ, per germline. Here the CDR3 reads CASSLDGLGYEQYF. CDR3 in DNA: TGTGCCAGCAGCTTGGACGGGTTAGGGTACGAGCAGTACTTC.